This record covers a single T cell receptor beta chain. Original handling: Reference gene primer amplification gave nucleated cell count estimates. Measured with immunoSEQ multiplex PCR; TCRdb has only the in-frame clones, and not every one. The V and J calls and clone size were taken over from that table, and D and trimming were inferred from the DNA. This table has 130,000 to 150,000 clones, roughly 80% appearing once. This record comes from a study of blood T cell repertoires in COVID-19. Study-level background: PBMCs, B-cell-depleted T cells, or T cells were the source of the cDNA or gDNA that made up the material.

Trimming at V came to 4 bases and at J to 6 bases, leaving 6 bases not matched to a gene. The CDR3 spans 14 residues. Germline CDR1 reads MNHEY; CDR2 reads SVGAGI. The sequencing sample was made of peripheral blood. The V call is TRBV6-5, the J call TRBJ1-5; 7 bases align to TRBD1. This clonotype was sampled from a human donor with acute or convalescent COVID-19. The donor label of this sample is uncertain. CDR3 protein: CASSFDRAVQPQHF. The CDR3 DNA reads as TGTGCCAGCAGTTTCGACAGGGCGGTTCAGCCCCAGCATTTT.